This passage covers 14 T cell receptor beta chains from one sample sequenced in a study of T-cell reconstitution after alpha-beta-depleted transplantation in children (dated by TCRdb to the mid-2010s). The sample's treatment or condition label, decoded: allogeneic hematopoietic cell transplantation with graft depleted of TCRalphabeta T cells and CD19 B cells. The library relied on PCR. Sequencing was performed on an Illumina HiSeq 2500. To normalize quantification of the TCRbeta repertoire, the TCR libraries were built with molecular barcoding that relied on unique molecular identifiers. The public reads were reprocessed in TCRdb via fastp at Q25 and MiXCR, keeping in-frame beta chains. CDR3 protein sequences are deduplicated, and each keeps its most common genes and DNA. The sample includes fewer than 250,000 distinct CDR3 sequences, with over 15% observed a single time. In total, the top ten clones hold 40% to 50% of the sample.

Sample: PBMCs, mostly from graft donor cells, taken 360 days after TCRalphabeta/CD19-depleted stem cell transplant. The receptors here all came from a male patient between 2 and 9 years old who had a stem cell transplant for acute lymphoblastic leukemia, so the T cells may come from the graft donor.

Only a few counts were recorded for this clonotype. The CDR3 sequence is CASKYDSNYNSPLHF. The CDR3 DNA sequence: TGTGCCAGCAAGTACGACAGTAATTATAATTCACCCCTCCACTTT. The rearrangement links TRBV2 to TRBJ1-6; D is perhaps TRBD1 (5 bases). The V end lost 7 bases, the J end lost 4 bases, and 14 bases lay between the germline ends. The germline V gene encodes CDR1 SNHLY and CDR2 FYNNEI. The CDR3 is 15 amino acids.

V and J are TRBV29-1 and TRBJ1-1; D is unresolved. CDR1 and CDR2 (germline): SQVTM, ANQGSEA. This CDR3 contains 12 residues. With 6 bases removed from V and 5 bases from J, the gap between germline ends came to 13 bases. CDR3 in amino acids: CSVEVEATEAFF. For the CDR3, the DNA is TGCAGCGTCGAGGTCGAAGCGACTGAAGCTTTCTTT.

This chain connects TRBV29-1 to TRBJ1-2, with D uncertain. Per germline, CDR1 SQVTM and CDR2 ANQGSEA. V was pared by 4 bases and J by 8 bases, with 11 bases between. The length of the CDR3 is 11 residues. CDR3 nucleotide sequence: TGCAGCGTTGTTTTTGGGCGGGGCTACACCTTC. Translation: CSVVFGRGYTF.

This clonotype came up a few times. The germline gene is not matched at one end of the junction; a read error may be the cause. This chain connects TRBV29-1 to TRBJ1-1; 7 bases match TRBD1. CDR3 length: 14 residues. Germline CDR1 is SQVTM and CDR2 is ANQGSEA. Here the CDR3 DNA reads TGCAGCGTTCACAGACAGGGCTTGAATACTGAAGCTTTCTTT. Its protein product is CSVHRQGLNTEAFF.

This chain links TRBV20-1 with TRBJ2-5; TRBD2 matches 8 bases. Germline values: CDR1 DFQATT, CDR2 SNEGSKA (reference sequence). The CDR3 runs 16 residues. After removal of 6 bases from V and 5 bases from J, the junction contained 17 bases not matched to a gene. In DNA form, the CDR3 reads TGCAGTGCGCCACGGGCGGGGGGCGGTAGTTCCGAGACCCAGTACTTC. This codes for CSAPRAGGGSSETQYF.

In this sample, this clonotype turned up many times. This chain connects TRBV10-3 to TRBJ2-1; TRBD1 or TRBD2 may be the D gene (6 bases each). CDR1 is ENHRY, CDR2 SYGVKD, per germline. The CDR3 totals 14 residues. V lost 6 bases and J lost 7, with 16 bases in between. The CDR3 DNA is TGTGCCATCAGGTCAGGAGGGGGTGGGAATGAGCAGTTCTTC. It translates to CAIRSGGGGNEQFF.

Ten or more counts support this clonotype. The chain uses TRBV27 and TRBJ2-6, with TRBD1 identical over 8 bases. Germline V gene data show CDR1 as MNHEY and CDR2 as SMNVEV (reference sequence). This CDR3 region has 18 residues. The junction had 8 bases not matched to a gene; V was cut back by 4 bases and J by 0 bases. Written as DNA, the CDR3 is TGTGCCAGCAGTTCCACGGACAGGGAAAACTCTGGGGCCAACGTCCTGACTTTC. Translation gives CASSSTDRENSGANVLTF.

The J gene is TRBJ2-5, the V gene TRBV30, with D tentatively TRBD2 (5 bases). Germline V CDR1 and CDR2: GTSNPN, SVGIG (reference sequence). The CDR3 is 14 amino acids. Trimming pared 1 base from V and 9 bases from J, leaving 18 bases between. Here the CDR3 DNA reads TGTGCCTGGAGTGAGCGATCAAGCGCCGGGGCCCAGTACTTC. Amino acid sequence: CAWSERSSAGAQYF.

This clonotype has more than one count but fewer than ten. The chain joins TRBV10-3 to TRBJ2-7; the D gene is possibly TRBD2 (7 bases). V was shortened by 0 bases and J by 6 bases, with 12 bases between the two germline ends. The germline CDR1 and CDR2 sequences are ENHRY and SYGVKD. CDR3 length: 14 residues. The CDR3 DNA follows: TGTGCCATCAGTGAGTCTGGGGGGGGGCCCGAGCAGTACTTC. This encodes CAISESGGGPEQYF.

A few counts support this clonotype. This sequence joins TRBV20-1 and TRBJ1-1; no definite D call. Germline assignment: CDR1 DFQATT and CDR2 SNEGSKA (reference sequence). The CDR3 is made up of 15 amino acids. Trimming shortened V by 0 bases and J by 9 bases, and 20 bases separated the two germline ends. The CDR3 DNA reads TGCAGTGCTAGAGACCCACAAATCCCGGGCCAACAAGCTTTCTTT. Its translation is CSARDPQIPGQQAFF.

This clonotype was seen at least ten times. The chain combines TRBV30 with TRBJ1-1; perhaps TRBD1 as D (6 bases). Trimming took off 4 bases at V and 5 bases at J, with 14 bases between the two ends. Germline-derived CDR1 and CDR2 are GTSNPN and SVGIG (reference sequence). The CDR3 is 13 residues long. The CDR3 loop is CAWKGHRVTEAFF. CDR3 in DNA: TGTGCCTGGAAAGGTCACAGGGTAACTGAAGCTTTCTTT.

This chain links TRBV5-6 with TRBJ2-1; D is ambiguous. CDR3 length: 13 amino acids. Trimming pared 2 bases from V and 8 bases from J, leaving 11 bases between. The V gene's germline CDR1 is SGHDT and CDR2 YYEEEE. CDR3 loop: CASSLGWNHEQFF. The DNA for the CDR3 is TGTGCCAGCAGCTTAGGATGGAACCATGAGCAGTTCTTC.

This clonotype was recorded a few times. The chain links TRBV5-1 to TRBJ2-2; D is undetermined. V was pared by 2 bases and J by 6 bases, with 14 bases between. The germline CDR1 and CDR2 sequences are SGHRS and YFSETQ. CDR3 length: 15 amino acids. The CDR3 is CASSFLSEDAGELFF. The CDR3 DNA reads as TGCGCCAGCAGCTTCTTATCGGAAGATGCCGGGGAGCTGTTTTTT.

The CDR3 nucleotides read TGTGCCAGCAGTGAAATGGGTCTCCTGGGCGTCCCTAACACCGGGGAGCTGTTTTTT. Translating gives CASSEMGLLGVPNTGELFF. The chain joins TRBV2 to TRBJ2-2; no clear D gene. CDR3 length: 19 residues. Germline V gives CDR1 SNHLY, CDR2 FYNNEI. The V gene lost 2 bases and the J gene lost 2 bases, with 21 bases spanning the gap. Full variable domain (missing parts from reference TRBV2 and TRBJ2-2): EPEVTQTPSHQVTQMGQEVILRCVPISNHLYFYWYRQILGQKVEFLVSFYNNEISEKSEIFDDQFSVERPDGSNFTLKIRSTKLEDSAMYFCASSEMGLLGVPNTGELFFGEGSRLTVL.